One sample yielded the 15 T cell receptor beta chains listed below, sequenced in a study of blood T cell repertoires in COVID-19. The method was immunoSEQ multiplex PCR; TCRdb's version includes in-frame clones alone and lacks a portion of them. There are fewer than 350,000 clones in the sample; 85% to 95% occur only once, and around 2.8% lies in the top ten. Sequencing was performed on PBMCs or T cells enriched from blood (not recorded which). These receptors all stem from a man in his forties who had been exposed to COVID-19.

This sequence joins TRBV18 and TRBJ1-4; D may be TRBD1 (5 bases). The V and J ends lost 5 bases and 0 bases respectively, with 10 bases between them. The CDR3 is made up of 15 amino acids. Per germline, CDR1 KGHSH and CDR2 LQKENI. In DNA, the CDR3 is TGTGCCAGCTCAGGGGGACTCCCAACTAATGAAAAACTGTTTTTT. It codes for CASSGGLPTNEKLFF.

The chain joins TRBV18 to TRBJ1-1; TRBD1 matches at 7 bases. This CDR3 spans 14 amino acids. Germline CDR1 and CDR2: KGHSH and LQKENI. Germline trimming cut 3 bases from V and 0 bases from J; bases unmatched to any gene: 1. This chain's CDR3 is CASSPGQLNTEAFF. The CDR3 bases are TGTGCCAGCTCACCGGGACAGTTGAACACTGAAGCTTTCTTT.

V usage is TRBV2 and J usage is TRBJ2-3; D gene uncertain. CDR1 and CDR2 from the germline V gene are SNHLY and FYNNEI. V was shortened by 6 bases and J by 3 bases, with 10 bases between the two germline ends. The CDR3 extends over 13 amino acids. The CDR3 loop is CASSGSLTDTQYF. The CDR3 DNA reads as TGTGCCAGCAGCGGGTCCTTAACAGATACGCAGTATTTT.

V usage is TRBV10-1 and J usage is TRBJ1-1, with TRBD1 matching 7 bases. The germline gives CDR1 WNHNN, CDR2 SYGVQD (reference sequence). The CDR3 has 18 amino acids. The ends lost 0 bases at V and 1 base at J; junction bases unmatched: 11. The CDR3 region is CASSESLQGGNKNTEAFF. The CDR3 coding sequence is TGCGCCAGCAGTGAGTCCCTTCAGGGGGGAAATAAGAACACTGAAGCTTTCTTT.

This chain links TRBV9 with TRBJ1-2; D may be TRBD1 (6 bases). Germline V gene lookup returns CDR1 SGDLS and CDR2 YYNGEE. V was shortened by 4 bases and J by 1 base, with 17 bases between the two germline ends. The CDR3 totals 16 residues. For the CDR3, the DNA is TGTGCCAGCAGCCCTACAGGGACGAGTCATAACTATGGCTACACCTTC. Amino acid sequence: CASSPTGTSHNYGYTF. Variable domain in full (rest from reference TRBV9 and TRBJ1-2): DSGVTQTPKHLITATGQRVTLRCSPRSGDLSVYWYQQSLDQGLQFLIQYYNGEERAKGNILERFSAQQFPDLHSELNLSSLELGDSALYFCASSPTGTSHNYGYTFGSGTRLTVV.

This chain connects TRBV28 to TRBJ1-3; tentatively, D is TRBD1 (6 bases). CDR1 and CDR2 from the germline V gene are MDHEN and SYDVKM. V was trimmed by 7 bases and J by 7 bases, leaving 14 bases between them. The CDR3 has 13 residues. CDR3 loop: CASTLRGSNTIYF. Written as DNA, the CDR3 is TGTGCCAGCACCCTAAGGGGGAGTAACACCATATATTTT.

V gene TRBV9 combines with J gene TRBJ1-1; no clear D gene. V lost 4 bases to trimming and J lost 7 bases, with 11 bases between them. The CDR3 extends over 12 amino acids. In germline, CDR1 is SGDLS, CDR2 YYNGEE. CDR3 residues: CASSLSFGEAFF. The DNA of the CDR3 is TGTGCCAGCAGCTTATCTTTCGGTGAAGCTTTCTTT.

The V gene is TRBV6-4, the J gene TRBJ1-2, with 7 bases matching TRBD1. The ends lost 0 bases at V and 5 bases at J; junction bases unmatched: 3. CDR3 length: 14 residues. Looked up from germline, CDR1 is MRHNA and CDR2 is SNTAGT. The DNA for the CDR3 is TGTGCCAGCAGTGACTCGGCAGGGGGTTATGGCTACACCTTC. The encoded protein is CASSDSAGGYGYTF.

This rearrangement joins TRBV5-1 to TRBJ2-2; TRBD1 might be the D (6 bases). Trimming took off 1 base at V and 2 bases at J, with 12 bases between the two ends. In germline, CDR1 is SGHRS, CDR2 YFSETQ. There are 16 residues in the CDR3. The CDR3: CASSLRGQSNTGELFF. The CDR3, as DNA: TGCGCCAGCAGCTTGCGCGGACAGAGTAACACCGGGGAGCTGTTTTTT.

The V gene is TRBV6-5, the J gene TRBJ1-1; D gene ambiguous. This CDR3 contains 15 residues. Trimming left V 0 bases short and J 4 bases short, with 12 bases between. Germline CDR1 MNHEY, CDR2 SVGAGI. This CDR3 is CASSYSLGTSTEAFF. CDR3 nucleotide sequence: TGTGCCAGCAGTTACTCCCTCGGAACTAGCACTGAAGCTTTCTTT.

The J gene is TRBJ2-1, the V gene TRBV27; the D gene is possibly TRBD1 (5 bases). Germline values: CDR1 MNHEY, CDR2 SMNVEV (reference sequence). The CDR3 contains 16 residues. The V end lost 0 bases, the J end lost 6 bases, and 15 bases lay between the germline ends. The DNA for the CDR3 is TGTGCCAGCAGTTTATCGTATGAATACAGGAGCAATGAGCAGTTCTTC. Its translation is CASSLSYEYRSNEQFF.

A few counts support this clone. The J gene is TRBJ2-5, the V gene TRBV5-4; no clear D. Between the trimmed V and J ends, which lost 2 bases and 0 bases, there was a span of 5 bases. This CDR3 has 13 residues. Germline CDR1 SGHNT, CDR2 YYREEE (reference sequence). This chain's CDR3 is CASSFADQETQYF. The CDR3 bases are TGTGCCAGCAGCTTCGCGGACCAAGAGACCCAGTACTTC.

The chain links TRBV7-9 to TRBJ1-2; 7 bases line up with TRBD1. Germline CDR1 reads SEHNR; CDR2 reads FQNEAQ (reference sequence). The ends lost 5 bases at V and 1 base at J; junction bases unmatched: 13. The CDR3 length is 17 residues. CDR3 loop: CASSRNDKTGINYGYTF. CDR3 bases: TGTGCCAGCAGCCGCAACGACAAGACAGGGATTAACTATGGCTACACCTTC.

CDR3 region: CASSRGQDEKLFF. In DNA, the CDR3 is TGTGCCAGCTCAAGGGGGCAGGATGAAAAACTGTTTTTT. The chain uses TRBV18 and TRBJ1-4; 7 positions match TRBD1. This CDR3 has 13 residues. The V segment lost 5 bases and the J segment 6 bases; nucleotides outside the gene matches: 3. From germline, CDR1 is KGHSH and CDR2 LQKENI.

This clone was detected only once. The J gene is TRBJ2-7, the V gene TRBV2, with unresolved D. CDR3 length equals 11 residues. V was cut by 3 bases and J by 6 bases, with 6 bases left in between. CDR1 is SNHLY, CDR2 FYNNEI, per germline. CDR3 sequence: CASSEWAEQYF. CDR3 nucleotide sequence: TGTGCCAGCAGTGAGTGGGCCGAGCAGTACTTC.